Following are 15 T cell receptor beta chains from one sample sequenced in a study of T cells in localized non-small cell lung cancer. Assay: immunoSEQ multiplex PCR; the TCRdb copy retains only in-frame clones and omits some. The table lists 86,000 or so clones, 70% to 90% of them singletons. The specimen was peripheral blood, collected before any cancer treatment. The receptors derive from a man aged 35 to 69 with stage I lung adenocarcinoma.

The rearrangement links TRBV7-2 to TRBJ1-6; D is unclear. V shed 2 bases and J shed 4 bases, with 9 bases lying between them. The CDR3 length is 15 residues. Germline CDR1 is SGHTA and CDR2 is FQGNSA. For the CDR3, the DNA is TGTGCCAGCAGCTTATCACCAGGTTATAATTCACCCCTCCACTTT. It codes for CASSLSPGYNSPLHF.

This clone turned up a few times. The chain joins TRBV28 to TRBJ1-2, with D maybe TRBD1 (5 bases). In germline, CDR1 is MDHEN, CDR2 SYDVKM. Deletions cut 7 bases from V and 3 bases from J, with 15 bases between. There are 14 residues in the CDR3. The CDR3: CASTDWGRDYGYTF. DNA of the CDR3: TGTGCCAGCACCGATTGGGGCAGGGACTATGGCTACACCTTC.

The V call is TRBV27, the J call TRBJ1-1, with D uncertain. The CDR3 is 14 amino acids. Trimming took 2 bases from V and 3 from J, leaving 10 bases between them. Germline V gene sequence: CDR1 MNHEY, CDR2 SMNVEV (reference sequence). CDR3 DNA sequence: TGTGCCAGCAGTTTAGGAGGGCCCGACACTGAAGCTTTCTTT. As protein: CASSLGGPDTEAFF.

This clone came up once. J is TRBJ1-5 and V is TRBV28, with D uncertain. Germline V gene data show CDR1 as MDHEN and CDR2 as SYDVKM. Trimming stripped 8 bases from V and 11 bases from J, with 25 bases between. This CDR3 spans 15 amino acids. The chain's CDR3 is CASRPGGLTSWAQHF. CDR3 bases: TGTGCCAGCCGCCCAGGAGGGCTTACCTCCTGGGCCCAGCATTTT.

The chain recombines TRBV2 with TRBJ1-2, with TRBD1 identical over 7 bases. The junction had 11 bases not matched to a gene; V was cut back by 7 bases and J by 6 bases. CDR3 length equals 14 residues. Germline lookup yields CDR1 SNHLY and CDR2 FYNNEI. CDR3 sequence (DNA): TGTGCCAGCACGAGACAGGGTCTTATGGATGGCTACACCTTC. This encodes CASTRQGLMDGYTF.

The chain carries TRBV30 and TRBJ1-6; D is uncertain. V lost 0 bases and J lost 6, with 12 bases in between. The CDR3 extends over 15 amino acids. Germline V gene data show CDR1 as GTSNPN and CDR2 as SVGIG (reference sequence). The CDR3, as DNA: TGTGCCTGGAGTGTTCCTGGCAGCCTTAATTCACCCCTCCACTTT. Protein sequence: CAWSVPGSLNSPLHF.

The chain joins TRBV7-2 to TRBJ2-3, with TRBD2 matching 9 bases. Germline V gene sequence: CDR1 SGHTA, CDR2 FQGNSA. Losses at the gene ends were 2 bases for V and 2 bases for J; bases not matched to a gene: 8. The CDR3 length is 17 residues. The CDR3 reads CASSLQAGGRYTDTQYF. The CDR3 region has the DNA TGTGCCAGCAGCTTACAAGCGGGGGGACGATACACAGATACGCAGTATTTT.

The V gene is TRBV7-2, the J gene TRBJ2-3; 10 nucleotides match TRBD2. This CDR3 comprises 15 residues. Trimming cost V 5 bases and J 7 bases; bases outside gene matches: 9. Germline V gene sequence: CDR1 SGHTA, CDR2 FQGNSA. DNA for the CDR3: TGTGCCAGCAGCCCTAAAGCGGGGGGGCCTTATACGCAGTATTTT. Residues: CASSPKAGGPYTQYF.

This clone came up once. The chain recombines TRBV29-1 with TRBJ1-2; D gene uncertain. Trimming took 4 bases from V and 8 from J, leaving 14 bases between them. This CDR3 has 12 amino acids. Germline CDR1 SQVTM, CDR2 ANQGSEA. CDR3 sequence reads: CSVVGGKGGYTF. The CDR3 region has the DNA TGCAGCGTTGTGGGCGGGAAAGGAGGCTACACCTTC.

CDR3 amino acids: CAWTPGLAPSEQFF. As DNA, the CDR3 is TGTGCCTGGACCCCGGGACTAGCGCCATCCGAGCAGTTCTTC. The gene calls are TRBV30 and TRBJ2-1, with TRBD2 matching over 10 bases. V shed 4 bases and J 10 bases; nucleotides not matched to a gene: 10. The CDR3 has 14 amino acids. CDR1 is GTSNPN, CDR2 SVGIG, per germline (reference sequence).

This clone appeared once. The J gene is TRBJ1-5, the V gene TRBV5-6; tentative D call: TRBD1 (6 bases). V was cut by 2 bases and J by 2 bases, with 17 bases left in between. The CDR3 has 17 amino acids. Germline CDR1 reads SGHDT; CDR2 reads YYEEEE. The CDR3 bases are TGTGCCAGCAGCTTTATGTCAGGGGAAGCGGGCAATCAGCCCCAGCATTTT. Residues: CASSFMSGEAGNQPQHF.

This chain links TRBV9 with TRBJ1-2; TRBD1 aligns across 7 bases. The length of the CDR3 is 17 residues. CDR1 and CDR2 (germline): SGDLS, YYNGEE. The V gene end was trimmed by 0 bases and the J gene end by 6 bases; junction bases not matched to a gene: 14. For the CDR3, the DNA is TGTGCCAGCAGCGTAGCGGCAGGGGGAAGCCGACGAGATGGCTACACCTTC. Its translation: CASSVAAGGSRRDGYTF.

The CDR3, as DNA: TGTGCCAGCTCACGAGACCATTCCTACGAGCAGTACTTC. Its protein product is CASSRDHSYEQYF. The genes are TRBV18 and TRBJ2-7, with D hard to call. V lost 4 bases and J lost 1, with 8 bases in between. Germline V gene lookup returns CDR1 KGHSH and CDR2 LQKENI. CDR3 length equals 13 residues.

CDR3 in DNA: TGTGCCAGCAGTTACCCCCAGACAACTAGGTACACTGAAGCTTTCTTT. It is translated as CASSYPQTTRYTEAFF. This chain links TRBV6-6 with TRBJ1-1; D ambiguous. V lost 2 bases and J lost 3, with 16 bases in between. CDR3 length equals 16 residues. Germline CDR1 MNHNY, CDR2 SVGAGI (reference sequence).

V is TRBV30 and J is TRBJ1-3; unclear D gene. V was shortened by 0 bases and J by 1 base, with 16 bases between the two germline ends. The CDR3 contains 17 residues. Germline-derived CDR1 and CDR2 are GTSNPN and SVGIG (reference sequence). CDR3 in DNA: TGTGCCTGGAGTGTACCCCGGACCTCGTCTTCTGGAAACACCATATATTTT. This gives the protein CAWSVPRTSSSGNTIYF.